Shown below are 14 T cell receptor beta chains from a single sample sequenced in a study of T-cell reconstitution after alpha-beta-depleted transplantation in children. TCRbeta library construction was performed incorporating unique molecular identifiers. TCRdb independently ran MiXCR on the PCR reads; one entry per CDR3 protein. The sample records 700,000 or so distinct CDR3 sequences, under 15% being singletons. Material: PBMCs, obtained before TCRalphabeta/CD19-depleted stem cell transplant. The receptors originated from a girl aged 2-10 years with congenital amegakaryocytic thrombocytopenia, due to receive a stem cell transplant.

This clonotype was counted a few times. The chain carries TRBV7-9 and TRBJ2-5; D gene unclear. CDR1 SEHNR and CDR2 FQNEAQ come from the germline V gene (reference sequence). This CDR3 is built from 12 residues. Deletions cut 5 bases from V and 4 bases from J, with 8 bases between. In DNA form, the CDR3 reads TGTGCCAGCAGCACACCCGTAGAGACCCAGTACTTC. Residues: CASSTPVETQYF.

This clonotype was found many times. This sequence joins TRBV5-1 and TRBJ2-3, with TRBD2 identical over 11 bases. CDR3 length equals 16 residues. J lost 1 base, V lost 4 bases, and 5 bases had no gene match. In germline, CDR1 is SGHRS, CDR2 YFSETQ. CDR3 residues: CASSDGTSGRTDTQYF. CDR3 nucleotides: TGCGCCAGCAGCGACGGGACTAGCGGACGCACAGATACGCAGTATTTT.

The chain carries TRBV4-1 and TRBJ2-1, with 7 bases lining up with TRBD2. Trimming at V came to 1 base and at J to 4 bases, leaving 4 bases not matched to a gene. Germline CDR1 MGHRA, CDR2 YSYEKL. CDR3 size: 15 residues. CDR3 sequence reads: CASSQGAGAYNEQFF. The CDR3 DNA follows: TGCGCCAGCAGCCAAGGTGCGGGAGCTTACAATGAGCAGTTCTTC.

A few counts support this clonotype. The DNA of the CDR3 is TGTGCCAGCTCCGCCGGGACTGGGAGCTCCTACGAGCAGTACTTC. As protein: CASSAGTGSSYEQYF. This chain connects TRBV18 to TRBJ2-7; D is perhaps TRBD2 (6 bases). Germline CDR1 and CDR2: KGHSH and LQKENI. With 6 bases removed from V and 0 bases from J, the gap between germline ends came to 15 bases. The CDR3 totals 15 residues.

The sample holds many counts of this clonotype. The CDR3 sequence: CSASDPGLGGGYDEQFF. The CDR3 region has the DNA TGCAGTGCTAGCGACCCGGGACTAGGAGGAGGTTACGATGAGCAGTTCTTC. The gene calls are TRBV20-1 and TRBJ2-1; 8 bases map to TRBD2. Trimming took 3 bases from V and 8 from J; bases not matched to a gene: 18. Germline CDR1 DFQATT, CDR2 SNEGSKA (reference sequence). The CDR3 length is 17 residues.

This clonotype was found many times. V usage is TRBV20-1 and J usage is TRBJ2-3; maybe TRBD1 (6 bases). CDR3 length: 14 amino acids. Germline CDR1 is DFQATT and CDR2 is SNEGSKA (reference sequence). V was pared by 5 bases and J by 1 base, with 13 bases between. The CDR3 DNA reads as TGCAGTGCTGTGGGGGCCCCTCGCACAGATACGCAGTATTTT. Translated, it gives CSAVGAPRTDTQYF.

As concerns this clonotype: This may come from a read error, since a much larger clone is one base off. The chain carries TRBV11-2 and TRBJ1-3, with unresolved D. Germline CDR1 is SGHAT and CDR2 is FQNNGV. The CDR3 totals 16 residues. V gave up 3 bases and J gave up 0 bases, with 12 bases separating them. The CDR3 nucleotides read TGTGCCAGCAGCTTTGACGCGTTACTCTCTGGAAACACCATATATTTT. Translated: CASSFDALLSGNTIYF.

This clonotype was observed many times. The rearrangement joins TRBV20-1 to TRBJ2-1; D is perhaps TRBD1 or TRBD2 (5 bases each). V was cut by 6 bases and J by 8 bases, with 23 bases left in between. The CDR3 has 15 residues. CDR1 and CDR2 from the germline V gene are DFQATT and SNEGSKA (reference sequence). CDR3 protein: CSAPRDGTILDEQFF. The CDR3 DNA reads TGCAGTGCGCCACGAGACGGGACGATTCTTGATGAGCAGTTCTTC.

Comment on this clonotype: It may be a read error: a sequence one base away is much more abundant. The chain is built from TRBV20-1 and TRBJ1-4; D perhaps matches TRBD1 (5 bases). The CDR3 has 16 residues. CDR1 is DFQATT and CDR2 is SNEGSKA in the germline V gene (reference sequence). CDR3 amino acids: CCARQQDGSTNEKLFF. CDR3 sequence (DNA): TGCTGTGCTAGACAACAGGACGGTTCAACTAATGAAAAACTGTTTTTT.

J is TRBJ2-7 and V is TRBV5-1, with D unclear. Germline assignment: CDR1 SGHRS and CDR2 YFSETQ. V lost 0 bases, J lost 0 bases, and 13 bases lay in between. CDR3 size: 16 residues. The CDR3 spells CASSLGPGPSSYEQYF. The CDR3 nucleotides are TGCGCCAGCAGCTTGGGTCCCGGGCCGAGCTCCTACGAGCAGTACTTC.

This clonotype was seen only a few times. The V call is TRBV12-3 or TRBV12-4, the J call TRBJ1-2, with 8 bases fitting TRBD1. The CDR3 totals 14 residues. Losses at the gene ends were 7 bases for V and 8 bases for J; bases not matched to a gene: 12. The CDR3 region is CASTRSDRGGGYTF. DNA for the CDR3: TGTGCCAGCACCAGATCAGACAGGGGCGGGGGCTACACCTTC.

The V gene is TRBV3-1, the J gene TRBJ2-2; D is uncertain. Germline V gene data show CDR1 as LGHDT and CDR2 as YNNKEL (reference sequence). Trimming pared 8 bases from V and 3 bases from J, leaving 19 bases between. This CDR3 has 16 residues. CDR3 in amino acids: CASGGVGSLYTGELFF. CDR3 coding DNA: TGTGCCAGCGGCGGTGTTGGCTCGCTTTACACCGGGGAGCTGTTTTTT.

In this sample, this clonotype turned up a few times. This chain joins TRBV20-1 and TRBJ2-1; D gene ambiguous. Trimming took off 3 bases at V and 4 bases at J, with 13 bases between the two ends. This CDR3 contains 14 residues. Germline V gene lookup returns CDR1 DFQATT and CDR2 SNEGSKA (reference sequence). CDR3 in DNA: TGCAGTGCTAGGACCCAGAAAGTATACAATGAGCAGTTCTTC. The encoded protein is CSARTQKVYNEQFF.

This clonotype appeared many times. J is TRBJ2-7 and V is TRBV4-1; 11 positions agree with TRBD2. Losses at the gene ends were 4 bases for V and 3 bases for J; bases not matched to a gene: 5. The germline V gene encodes CDR1 MGHRA and CDR2 YSYEKL. CDR3 size: 15 residues. The CDR3 bases are TGCGCCAGCAGCCCGTCTAGCGGGAGGAACTACGAGCAGTACTTC. Its translation is CASSPSSGRNYEQYF.